This entry lists 17 T cell receptor beta chains sequenced from one sample in a study of T cells in localized non-small cell lung cancer. Sequencing was performed with immunoSEQ multiplex PCR; in TCRdb, only in-frame clones are kept and a portion is missing. This sample has under 95,000 clones, with 80% found just once. Here the sequenced sample was peripheral blood, taken before any cancer treatment. The receptors originated from a female donor over 55 with stage I lung adenocarcinoma.

The J gene is TRBJ2-1, the V gene TRBV19; D remains ambiguous. Deletions cut 6 bases from V and 6 bases from J, with 12 bases between. The CDR3 contains 13 residues. From germline, CDR1 is LNHDA and CDR2 SQIVND (reference sequence). The chain's CDR3 is CASSLFRANEQFF. In DNA form, the CDR3 reads TGTGCCAGTAGCCTTTTCCGGGCCAATGAGCAGTTCTTC.

The count of this clone is one. The V and J genes are TRBV6-5 and TRBJ1-1, with a weak D call TRBD1 (6 bases). Trimming cost V 4 bases and J 3 bases, with 12 bases left between them. The length of the CDR3 is 14 residues. The germline V gene has CDR1 MNHEY and CDR2 SVGAGI. CDR3 protein: CASSSRGGYTEAFF. DNA for the CDR3: TGTGCCAGCAGTTCGAGAGGGGGATACACTGAAGCTTTCTTT.

The rearrangement joins TRBV7-3 to TRBJ2-2, with TRBD1 matching over 8 bases. The CDR3 totals 17 residues. Germline V CDR1 and CDR2: SGHTA, FQGTGA. The ends lost 2 bases at V and 5 bases at J; junction bases unmatched: 10. CDR3 loop: CASSLGRGPPLTGELFF. The DNA of the CDR3 is TGTGCCAGCAGCTTAGGCAGGGGGCCACCACTTACCGGGGAGCTGTTTTTT.

The chain carries TRBV7-2 and TRBJ1-4; D is unclear. The CDR3 spans 15 residues. Per germline, CDR1 SGHTA and CDR2 FQGNSA. The ends were cut back, 1 base at V and 0 bases at J, with 6 bases in the middle. The CDR3 DNA is TGTGCCAGCAGCTTAGGAGTTACAACTAATGAAAAACTGTTTTTT. Amino acid sequence: CASSLGVTTNEKLFF.

The chain links TRBV7-9 to TRBJ2-7, with a weak D call TRBD1 (6 bases). V lost 7 bases and J lost 7, with 20 bases in between. This CDR3 is built from 14 residues. In germline, CDR1 is SEHNR, CDR2 FQNEAQ (reference sequence). CDR3 bases: TGTGCCAGCACCCTAGAGGGGGTTCGGCGGGAGCAGTACTTC. Protein sequence: CASTLEGVRREQYF.

For the CDR3, the DNA is TGTGCCAGCAGCTTGCGACTAGCAGGCTCGACGCGGGAGCAGTTCTTC. It specifies CASSLRLAGSTREQFF. V gene TRBV7-8 combines with J gene TRBJ2-1; 7 bases map to TRBD2. Germline assignment: CDR1 SGHVS and CDR2 FQNEAQ. The CDR3 is made up of 16 amino acids. With 3 bases clipped from V and 10 bases from J, the junction kept 15 bases outside the gene matches.

This clone was seen once. The J gene is TRBJ2-2, the V gene TRBV19, with TRBD2 matching 14 bases. The CDR3 extends over 17 amino acids. Germline lookup yields CDR1 LNHDA and CDR2 SQIVND (reference sequence). V shed 8 bases and J 0 bases; nucleotides not matched to a gene: 5. CDR3 sequence: CASRRLAGGTNTGELFF. DNA for the CDR3: TGTGCCAGTCGGAGACTAGCGGGAGGGACGAACACCGGGGAGCTGTTTTTT.

This clone was recorded a few times. The V and J genes are TRBV2 and TRBJ1-1, with D possibly matching TRBD1 (5 bases). CDR1 and CDR2 (germline): SNHLY, FYNNEI. V was cut by 6 bases and J by 7 bases, with 12 bases left in between. The CDR3 sequence is 12 residues long. The CDR3 DNA sequence: TGTGCCAGCAGGGGGGACGGCAGTGAAGCTTTCTTT. It yields the protein CASRGDGSEAFF.

The rearrangement joins TRBV9 to TRBJ2-1; D not certain. The CDR3 loop spans 13 amino acids. Germline V lookup: CDR1 SGDLS, CDR2 YYNGEE. Trimming took off 0 bases at V and 3 bases at J, with 4 bases between the two ends. The DNA for the CDR3 is TGTGCCAGCAGCGTAGGGGACTACAATGAGCAGTTCTTC. It specifies CASSVGDYNEQFF.

The CDR3 here is CASSSPWTSGSYEQYF. The CDR3 DNA reads TGTGCCAGCAGCTCGCCGTGGACTAGCGGCTCCTACGAGCAGTACTTC. This chain joins TRBV7-2 and TRBJ2-7, with TRBD2 identical over 10 bases. V was clipped by 4 bases and J by 0 bases; unmatched bases: 6. CDR3 length: 16 residues. Germline CDR1 SGHTA, CDR2 FQGNSA. Full variable domain (rest looked up from reference TRBV7-2 and TRBJ2-7): GAGVSQSPSNKVTEKGKDVELRCDPISGHTALYWYRQSLGQGLEFLIYFQGNSAPDKSGLPSDRFSAERTGGSVSTLTIQRTQQEDSAVYLCASSSPWTSGSYEQYFGPGTRLTVT.

The V gene is TRBV9, the J gene TRBJ2-3; TRBD1 is a possible D gene (5 bases). V lost 0 bases to trimming and J lost 1 base, with 15 bases between them. Germline-derived CDR1 and CDR2 are SGDLS and YYNGEE. The CDR3 extends over 17 amino acids. The CDR3 loop is CASSVVPKLQGTDTQYF. The CDR3 coding sequence is TGTGCCAGCAGCGTAGTTCCGAAGCTACAGGGCACAGATACGCAGTATTTT.

V usage is TRBV10-3 and J usage is TRBJ2-2, with D maybe TRBD2 (6 bases). V dropped 7 bases and J dropped 1 base, with 10 bases sitting between them. The germline CDR1 and CDR2 sequences are ENHRY and SYGVKD. The CDR3 covers 14 residues. The DNA for the CDR3 is TGTGCCATCATGGCGCGGGGGAACACCGGGGAGCTGTTTTTT. Its protein product is CAIMARGNTGELFF.

J is TRBJ2-2 and V is TRBV7-5; the DNA was not used to check the table's D call, TRBD1. TRBV7-5 is a pseudogene segment. The CDR3 loop spans 13 amino acids. The DNA of the CDR3 is TGTGCCAGAAGCCGGACAGGATCCGGGGAGCTGTTTTTT. Translating gives CARSRTGSGELFF.

This sequence joins TRBV7-8 and TRBJ2-7; the D gene is possibly TRBD1 (5 bases). In germline, CDR1 is SGHVS, CDR2 FQNEAQ. The V end was cut by 0 bases, the J end by 4 bases, with 10 bases between. CDR3 length: 14 amino acids. The CDR3 DNA reads as TGTGCCAGCAGCTTAGCAAGAAGACAGTACGAGCAGTACTTC. Translating it yields CASSLARRQYEQYF.

This chain uses TRBV5-1 with TRBJ2-5, with 8 bases aligning to TRBD1. This CDR3 has 16 residues. Trimming removed 1 base from V and 3 bases from J; junction bases left unmatched: 8. Germline V gene lookup returns CDR1 SGHRS and CDR2 YFSETQ. The CDR3 sequence is CASSLSGPGQEETQYF. The CDR3 nucleotides read TGCGCCAGCAGCTTGTCCGGCCCGGGACAGGAAGAGACCCAGTACTTC.

The chain couples TRBV5-1 to TRBJ2-7; 7 bases match TRBD2. Germline V lookup: CDR1 SGHRS, CDR2 YFSETQ. V dropped 0 bases and J dropped 0; count of bases not matched to a gene: 3. The CDR3 consists of 15 residues. The CDR3 protein is CASSLGGSNSYEQYF. DNA for the CDR3: TGCGCCAGCAGCTTGGGCGGGAGTAACTCCTACGAGCAGTACTTC.

The chain carries TRBV13 and TRBJ2-1; the match to TRBD1 covers 7 bases. Trimming at V came to 2 bases and at J to 6 bases, leaving 7 bases not matched to a gene. CDR1 is PRHDT, CDR2 FYEKMQ, per germline (reference sequence). This CDR3 is 15 amino acids long. In nucleotides, the CDR3 is TGTGCCAGCAGCTTATCAATCAGGGGGATCAATGAGCAGTTCTTC. It encodes CASSLSIRGINEQFF.